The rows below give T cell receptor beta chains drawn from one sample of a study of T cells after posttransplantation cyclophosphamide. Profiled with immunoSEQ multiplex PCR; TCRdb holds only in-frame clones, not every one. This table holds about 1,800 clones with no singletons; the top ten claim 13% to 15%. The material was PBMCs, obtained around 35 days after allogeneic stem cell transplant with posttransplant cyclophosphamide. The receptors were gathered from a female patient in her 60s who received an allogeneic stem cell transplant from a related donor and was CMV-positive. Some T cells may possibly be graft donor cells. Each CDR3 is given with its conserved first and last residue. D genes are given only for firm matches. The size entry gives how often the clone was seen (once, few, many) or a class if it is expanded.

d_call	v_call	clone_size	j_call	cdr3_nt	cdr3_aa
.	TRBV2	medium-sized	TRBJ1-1	TGTGCCAGCGCTAAGGGGAACACTGAAGCTTTCTTT	CASAKGNTEAFF
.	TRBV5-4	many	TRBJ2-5	TGTGCCAGCAGCGCGGGACAGCTCCAAGAGACCCAGTACTTC	CASSAGQLQETQYF
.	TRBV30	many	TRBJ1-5	TGTGCCCTAAGCAGGGGTGGCAATCAGCCCCAGCATTTT	CALSRGGNQPQHF
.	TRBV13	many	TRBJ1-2	TGTGCCAGCAGCTTAGGGTCCTGGACTCCAGGCTACACCTTC	CASSLGSWTPGYTF
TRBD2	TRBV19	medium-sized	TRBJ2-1	TGTGCCAGTAGTATCCGAAGCGGGGGTTTACATAGCTCCTACAATGAGCAGTTCTTC	CASSIRSGGLHSSYNEQFF
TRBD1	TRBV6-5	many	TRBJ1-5	TGTGCCAGCAGTAGATCGACAGGGGGTCAGCCCCAGCATTTT	CASSRSTGGQPQHF
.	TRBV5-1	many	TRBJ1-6	TGCGCCAGCAGGCCGCAGGGTCGATCCTATAATTCACCCCTCCACTTT	CASRPQGRSYNSPLHF
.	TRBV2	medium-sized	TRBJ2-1	TGTGCCAGCGGAGGGCTCTACGTGATGGATGAGCAGTTCTTC	CASGGLYVMDEQFF
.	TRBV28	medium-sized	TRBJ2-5	TGTGCCAGCAGTTTGGGGTCCCTAGGACAGAACAGAGAGACCCAGTACTTC	CASSLGSLGQNRETQYF
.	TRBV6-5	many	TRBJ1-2	TGTGCCAGCAGTCAATCCCGAGCAGGGGTTAACGGCTACACCTTC	CASSQSRAGVNGYTF
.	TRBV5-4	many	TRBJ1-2	TGTGCCAGCAGCTCAGGCGCTAACTATGGCTACACCTTC	CASSSGANYGYTF
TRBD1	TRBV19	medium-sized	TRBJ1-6	TGTGCCAGTAGTATGGGACAGGCTGATAATTCACCCCTCCACTTT	CASSMGQADNSPLHF
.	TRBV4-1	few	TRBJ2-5	TGCGCCAGCAGCCGGCTGGCACAAGAGACCCAGTACTTC	CASSRLAQETQYF
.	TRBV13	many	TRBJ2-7	TGTGCCAGCAGCTTCCCAGGGGCCTACGAGCAGTACTTC	CASSFPGAYEQYF
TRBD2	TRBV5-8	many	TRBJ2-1	TGTGCCAGCAGCTTGGTCGGGAGGACTTACAATGAGCAGTTCTTC	CASSLVGRTYNEQFF
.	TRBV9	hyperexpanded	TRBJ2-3	TGTGCCAGCAGCGTAGGGACGGGGGATACGCAGTATTTT	CASSVGTGDTQYF
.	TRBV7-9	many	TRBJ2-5	TGTGCCAGCACCAACCCCGGGGGTCATGCGGAGACCCAGTACTTC	CASTNPGGHAETQYF
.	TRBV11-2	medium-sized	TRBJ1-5	TGTGCCAGCAGCCCCTCTGGGGCCTTCAATCAGCCCCAGCATTTT	CASSPSGAFNQPQHF
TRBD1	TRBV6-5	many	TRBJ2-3	TGTGCCAGCAGTCACAGGGGGTTCTACACAGATACGCAGTATTTT	CASSHRGFYTDTQYF
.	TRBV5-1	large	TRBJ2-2	TGCGCCAGCAGAAAGGGACTCCCAAACACCGGGGAGCTGTTTTTT	CASRKGLPNTGELFF